This T cell receptor (beta chain) emerged from a study of shared clonotypes between healthy human individuals. The germline V gene has CDR1 SGDLS and CDR2 YYNGEE. The CDR3 has 17 amino acids. The V end lost 0 bases, the J end lost 4 bases, and 17 bases lay between the germline ends. Using immunoSEQ multiplex PCR, the repertoire was profiled, and TCRdb retains in-frame clones only, with some absent. Of about 490,000 clones listed, approximately 79% were seen once; the top ten hold around 12%. The rearrangement uses TRBV9 and TRBJ1-3, with D unclear. The clonotype comes from a woman aged 40 to 50 in good health. Some clones in this sample may be carry-over from other donors' samples. The sequenced material came from PBMCs. CDR3 in DNA: TGTGCCAGCAGCGTAGCCCCCGCAGGCCCCGGAGGAAACACCATATATTTT. Its protein product is CASSVAPAGPGGNTIYF.